Detailed here is one TCR beta chain. What it recognizes is unknown. J gave up 4 bases and V 10 bases, and 10 bases lay outside the gene matches. The CDR3 has 14 residues. Germline V CDR1 and CDR2: MNHEY, SMNVEV (reference sequence). This entry belongs to a study of cytotoxic CD8 clonotypes in ibrutinib-treated CLL. In the study overall: The patients, under 13 relapsed/refractory and roughly 15 treatment-naive, included about 17 who were IGHV unmutated.

TCRdb keeps only in-frame clones here, not all; method: immunoSEQ multiplex PCR. The profile shows fewer than 13,000 clones, around three quarters of them singletons. Study conclusions and caveats: While tracking circulating CD8+ T-cell counts, baseline clonality exceeded that of age-matched healthy donors. Rising at ibrutinib response, clonality subsequently fell back toward baseline at progression. The study found public clonotypes uncommon, contracting or stable on treatment.

The chain employs TRBV27 and TRBJ1-2; TRBD1 agrees at 9 bases. This TCR was sampled from a human donor with chronic lymphocytic leukemia. The sequencing used PBMCs, collected at disease progression, from a patient treated with ibrutinib. CDR3 region: CATSVKTGGYGYTF. DNA for the CDR3: TGTGCCACCTCGGTAAAGACAGGGGGCTATGGCTACACCTTC.